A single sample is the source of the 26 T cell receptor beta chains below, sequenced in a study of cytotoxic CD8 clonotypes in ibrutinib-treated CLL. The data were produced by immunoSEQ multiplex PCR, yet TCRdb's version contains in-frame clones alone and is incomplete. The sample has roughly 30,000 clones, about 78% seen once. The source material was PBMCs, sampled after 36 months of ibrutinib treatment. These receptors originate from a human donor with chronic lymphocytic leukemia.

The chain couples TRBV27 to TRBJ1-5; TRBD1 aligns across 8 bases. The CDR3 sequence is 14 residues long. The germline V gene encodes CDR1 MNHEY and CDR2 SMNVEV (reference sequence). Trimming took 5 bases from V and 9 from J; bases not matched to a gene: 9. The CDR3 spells CASSPGTGWRPQHF. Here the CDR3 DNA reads TGTGCCAGCAGTCCCGGGACAGGCTGGCGGCCCCAGCATTTT.

This CDR3 reads CASSEDRAQPQHF. CDR3 nucleotide sequence: TGTGCCAGCAGTGAAGACAGAGCCCAGCCCCAGCATTTT. The chain recombines TRBV2 with TRBJ1-5; D is undetermined. The CDR3 extends over 13 amino acids. V gave up 1 base and J gave up 7 bases, with 8 bases separating them. Germline-derived CDR1 and CDR2 are SNHLY and FYNNEI.

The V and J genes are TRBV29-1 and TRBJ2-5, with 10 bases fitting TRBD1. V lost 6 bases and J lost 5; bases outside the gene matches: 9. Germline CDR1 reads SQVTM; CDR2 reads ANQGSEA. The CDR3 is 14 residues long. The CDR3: CSVDTGTGDETQYF. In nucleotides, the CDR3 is TGCAGCGTCGACACCGGGACAGGGGATGAGACCCAGTACTTC. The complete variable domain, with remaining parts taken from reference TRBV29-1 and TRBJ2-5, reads SAVISQKPSRDICQRGTSLTIQCQVDSQVTMMFWYRQQPGQSLTLIATANQGSEATYESGFVIDKFPISRPNLTFSTLTVSNMSPEDSSIYLCSVDTGTGDETQYFGPGTRLLVL.

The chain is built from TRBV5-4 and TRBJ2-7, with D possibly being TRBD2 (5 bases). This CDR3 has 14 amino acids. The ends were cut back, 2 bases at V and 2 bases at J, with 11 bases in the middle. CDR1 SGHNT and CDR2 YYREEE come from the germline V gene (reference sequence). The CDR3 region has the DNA TGTGCCAGCAGCTTAGGGAGTCGCGCCTACGAGCAGTACTTC. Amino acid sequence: CASSLGSRAYEQYF.

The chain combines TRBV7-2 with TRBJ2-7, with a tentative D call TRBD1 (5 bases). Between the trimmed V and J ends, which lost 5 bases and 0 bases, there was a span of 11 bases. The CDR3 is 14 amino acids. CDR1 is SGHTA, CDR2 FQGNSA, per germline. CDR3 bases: TGTGCCAGCAGCGGAAGGGGTAGCTCCTACGAGCAGTACTTC. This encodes CASSGRGSSYEQYF.

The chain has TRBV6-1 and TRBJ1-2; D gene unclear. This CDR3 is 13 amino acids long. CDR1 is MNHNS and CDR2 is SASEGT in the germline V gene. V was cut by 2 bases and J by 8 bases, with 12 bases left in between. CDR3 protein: CASSELPLQGYTF. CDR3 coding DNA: TGTGCCAGCAGTGAACTCCCGCTGCAGGGCTACACCTTC.

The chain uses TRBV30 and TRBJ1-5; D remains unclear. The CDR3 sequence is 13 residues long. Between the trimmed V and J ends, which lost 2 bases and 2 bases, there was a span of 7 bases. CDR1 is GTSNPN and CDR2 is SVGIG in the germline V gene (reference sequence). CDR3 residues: CAWSWQGNQPQHF. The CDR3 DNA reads TGTGCCTGGAGTTGGCAGGGCAATCAGCCCCAGCATTTT.

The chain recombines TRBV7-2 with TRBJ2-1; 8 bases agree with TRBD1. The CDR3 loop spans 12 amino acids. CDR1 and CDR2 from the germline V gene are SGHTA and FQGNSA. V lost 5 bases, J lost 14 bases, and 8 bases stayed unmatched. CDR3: CASSTADRVKFF. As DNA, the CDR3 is TGTGCCAGCAGCACAGCGGACAGGGTGAAGTTCTTC. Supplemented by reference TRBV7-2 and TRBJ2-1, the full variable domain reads GAGVSQSPSNKVTEKGKDVELRCDPISGHTALYWYRQSLGQGLEFLIYFQGNSAPDKSGLPSDRFSAERTGGSVSTLTIQRTQQEDSAVYLCASSTADRVKFFGPGTRLTVL.

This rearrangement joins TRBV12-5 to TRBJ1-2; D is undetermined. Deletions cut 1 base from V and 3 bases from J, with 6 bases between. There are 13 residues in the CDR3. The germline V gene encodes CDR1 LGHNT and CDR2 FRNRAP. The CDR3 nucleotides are TGTGCTAGTGGTTTGGCAACAGACTATGGCTACACCTTC. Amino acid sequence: CASGLATDYGYTF.

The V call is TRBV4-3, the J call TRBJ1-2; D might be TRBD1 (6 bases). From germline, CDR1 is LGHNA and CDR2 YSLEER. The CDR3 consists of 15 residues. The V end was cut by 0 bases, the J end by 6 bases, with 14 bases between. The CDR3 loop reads CASSQDNREIDGYTF. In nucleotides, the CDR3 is TGCGCCAGCAGCCAAGATAACAGGGAGATAGATGGCTACACCTTC.

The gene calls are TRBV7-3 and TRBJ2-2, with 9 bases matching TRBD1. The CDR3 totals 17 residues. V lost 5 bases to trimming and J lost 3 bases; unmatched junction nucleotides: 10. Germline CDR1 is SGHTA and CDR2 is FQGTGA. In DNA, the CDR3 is TGTGCCAGCAGCCAACTCCCCGGGACAGGGCACACCGGGGAGCTGTTTTTT. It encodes CASSQLPGTGHTGELFF.

CDR3 sequence (DNA): TGCAGCGTTGACGCGGGGGGGCTATATGAGCAGTTCTTC. This encodes CSVDAGGLYEQFF. The genes are TRBV29-1 and TRBJ2-1, with 9 bases fitting TRBD2. The germline CDR1 and CDR2 sequences are SQVTM and ANQGSEA. J was trimmed by 8 bases and V by 3 bases; bases with no gene match: 5. The CDR3 runs to 13 residues.

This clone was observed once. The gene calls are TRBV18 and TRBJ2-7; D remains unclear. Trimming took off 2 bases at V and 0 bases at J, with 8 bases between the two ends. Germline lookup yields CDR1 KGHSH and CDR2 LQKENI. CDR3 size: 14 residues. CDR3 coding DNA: TGTGCCAGCTCACCAAGAACGGCCTCCTACGAGCAGTACTTC. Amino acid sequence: CASSPRTASYEQYF.

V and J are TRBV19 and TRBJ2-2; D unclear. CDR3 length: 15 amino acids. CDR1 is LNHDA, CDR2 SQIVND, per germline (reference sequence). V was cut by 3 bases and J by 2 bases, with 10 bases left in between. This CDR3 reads CASSIVGHNTGELFF. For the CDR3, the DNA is TGTGCCAGTAGTATTGTCGGCCATAACACCGGGGAGCTGTTTTTT.

The CDR3 region is CASSPGQSGTQYF. CDR3 nucleotide sequence: TGTGCCAGCAGCCCTGGACAGTCGGGGACCCAGTACTTC. The chain has TRBV11-3 and TRBJ2-5, with D perhaps TRBD1 (6 bases). V was shortened by 5 bases and J by 7 bases, with 14 bases between the two germline ends. The germline CDR1 and CDR2 sequences are SGHNT and YENEEA. The CDR3 loop spans 13 amino acids. Together with reference TRBV11-3 and TRBJ2-5, the CDR3 gives the full variable domain: EAGVVQSPRYKIIEKKQPVAFWCNPISGHNTLYWYLQNLGQGPELLIRYENEEAVDDSQLPKDRFSAERLKGVDSTLKIQPAELGDSAVYLCASSPGQSGTQYFGPGTRLLVL.

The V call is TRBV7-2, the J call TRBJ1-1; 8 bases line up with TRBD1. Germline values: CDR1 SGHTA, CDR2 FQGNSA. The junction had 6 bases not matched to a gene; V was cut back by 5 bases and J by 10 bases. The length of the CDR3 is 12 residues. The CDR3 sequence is CASSAAGGGAFF. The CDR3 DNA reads TGTGCCAGCAGCGCCGCAGGGGGCGGAGCTTTCTTT.

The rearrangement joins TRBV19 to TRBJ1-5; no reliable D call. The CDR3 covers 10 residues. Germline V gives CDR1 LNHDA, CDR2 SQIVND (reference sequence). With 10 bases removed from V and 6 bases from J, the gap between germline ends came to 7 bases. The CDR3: CATAGQPQHF. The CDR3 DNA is TGTGCCACTGCAGGTCAGCCCCAGCATTTT.

In DNA form, the CDR3 reads TGTGCCAGCAGCTACCCCTCCCGTAATGAGCAGTTCTTC. Translated, it gives CASSYPSRNEQFF. The chain combines TRBV11-2 with TRBJ2-1; D unclear. CDR1 and CDR2 (germline): SGHAT, FQNNGV. The CDR3 is 13 residues long. V gave up 4 bases and J gave up 7 bases, with 11 bases separating them.

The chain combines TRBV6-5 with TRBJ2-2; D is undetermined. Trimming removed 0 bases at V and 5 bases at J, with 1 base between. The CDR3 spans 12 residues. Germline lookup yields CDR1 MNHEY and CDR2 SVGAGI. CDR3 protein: CASSYSTGELFF. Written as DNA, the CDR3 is TGTGCCAGCAGTTACTCAACCGGGGAGCTGTTTTTT.

CDR3 amino acids: CASSHGVAGVYEQYF. The CDR3 DNA is TGTGCCAGCAGCCACGGGGTAGCGGGGGTCTACGAGCAGTACTTC. The genes are TRBV11-1 and TRBJ2-7, with 9 nucleotides matching TRBD2. The CDR3 is made up of 15 amino acids. After removal of 5 bases from V and 3 bases from J, the junction contained 8 bases not matched to a gene. CDR1 SGHAT and CDR2 FQDESV come from the germline V gene (reference sequence).

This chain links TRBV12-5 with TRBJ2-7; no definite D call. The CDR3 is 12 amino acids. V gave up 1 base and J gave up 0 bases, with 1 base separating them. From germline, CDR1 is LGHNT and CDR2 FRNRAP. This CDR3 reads CASGLDSYEQYF. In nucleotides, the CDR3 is TGTGCTAGTGGTTTGGACTCCTACGAGCAGTACTTC.

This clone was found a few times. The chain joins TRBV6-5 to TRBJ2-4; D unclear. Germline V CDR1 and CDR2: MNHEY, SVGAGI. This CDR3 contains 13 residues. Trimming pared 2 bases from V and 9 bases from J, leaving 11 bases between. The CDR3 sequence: CASSYERRGIQYF. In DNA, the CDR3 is TGTGCCAGCAGTTACGAAAGGAGAGGCATTCAGTACTTC.

The CDR3 DNA follows: TGTGCCAGCAGCTTAGATCAGGTGAACTATGGCTACACCTTC. Protein sequence: CASSLDQVNYGYTF. The J gene is TRBJ1-2, the V gene TRBV11-2, with D uncertain. Germline values: CDR1 SGHAT, CDR2 FQNNGV. V lost 0 bases and J lost 2, with 7 bases in between. This CDR3 spans 14 amino acids.

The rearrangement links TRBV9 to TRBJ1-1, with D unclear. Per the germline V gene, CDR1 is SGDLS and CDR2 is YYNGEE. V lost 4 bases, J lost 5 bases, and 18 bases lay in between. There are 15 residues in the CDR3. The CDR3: CASSLEGKGKTEAFF. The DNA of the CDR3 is TGTGCCAGCAGCCTCGAAGGGAAGGGTAAGACTGAAGCTTTCTTT.

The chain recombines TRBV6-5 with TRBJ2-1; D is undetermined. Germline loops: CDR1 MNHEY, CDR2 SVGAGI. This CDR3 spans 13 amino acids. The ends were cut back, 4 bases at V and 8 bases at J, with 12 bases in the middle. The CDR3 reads CASSSWNRDEQFF. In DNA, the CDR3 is TGTGCCAGCAGTTCCTGGAATAGGGATGAGCAGTTCTTC.

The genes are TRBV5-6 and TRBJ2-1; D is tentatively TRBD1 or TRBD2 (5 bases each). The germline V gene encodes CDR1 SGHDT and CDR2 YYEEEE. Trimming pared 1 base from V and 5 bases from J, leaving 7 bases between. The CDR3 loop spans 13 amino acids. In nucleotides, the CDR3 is TGTGCCAGCAGCTTGCGGGGCAACAATGAGCAGTTCTTC. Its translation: CASSLRGNNEQFF.